The present T cell receptor (beta chain) was sequenced within a study of cytotoxic CD8 clonotypes in ibrutinib-treated CLL (dated by TCRdb to about 2021). The study in broad terms: The cohort was composed of more than ten relapsed/refractory and roughly 15 treatment-naive patients; IGHV unmutated status was identified in roughly 18 patients. Responses were partial in around 25 patients and complete in 2; after median 68 months follow-up, roughly 15 stayed in remission and 12 progressed. Response samples were taken after a median of around 13 months on treatment, ranging from 6 to 36 months. On average, each sample yielded 250,000 to 300,000 productive templates and around 98,000 productive rearrangements. Of the 70 to 90 people in the trial, 25 to 30 had longitudinal samples available. Cryopreserved peripheral blood mononuclear cells were obtained before treatment, at response, and at either sustained remission or disease progression. Every sample from remission and from progressive disease was obtained while the patients were still on ibrutinib. Points the paper makes about the study in general: Baseline clonality was found to be higher than that of age-matched healthy donors and was strongly correlated with circulating CD8+ T-cell counts. Sustained-remission and progressing patients did not have matched sampling times, and lymph node repertoires were not examined. Clonality rose at ibrutinib response, remained stable during sustained remission, and dropped back toward baseline at progression. Public clonotypes were rare and either contracted or stayed stable during treatment, and the rise in clonality at ibrutinib response reflected the expansion of private clonotypes.

For TCR beta library preparation, 1.5 to 2 micrograms of genomic DNA were isolated from cryopreserved PBMCs. High-throughput TCR beta sequencing was performed on longitudinal blood samples from CLL patients receiving ibrutinib monotherapy. Patients were enrolled in a phase 2 open-label single-center ibrutinib monotherapy trial. With respect to this clone: Its recognized antigen is unknown. Within one base of it there is no much larger clone, and no base qualities were kept.

Per the germline V gene, SGHRS is the CDR1 and YFSETQ is the CDR2. From cysteine to phenylalanine, the CDR3 is 13 amino acids long. Only the CDR3 DNA is retained, 39 bases long and in frame from the first base. Cut back by 4 bases and 12 bases, the V and J ends lie 20 bases apart. The goal of deep resolution MiSeq sequencing was a depth between 1 in 1 million and 1 in 200,000 T cells, and coverage averaged 10x per clonotype. The immunoSEQ hsTCRB Kit was used to generate the TCR beta libraries. The source study handled its data this way. Data were analyzed with ImmunoSEQ Data Assistant and ImmunoSEQ Analyzer, with V, D and J genes assigned per IMGT definitions. Clonality, with values ranging from 0 to 1, was calculated as one minus the normalized Shannon entropy of productive rearrangement frequencies. Only overrepresented clonotypes making up at least 0.05% of each patient's repertoire were included in the public clonotype analysis. Some 13 age-matched healthy donor repertoires from immuneACCESS served as clonality controls. TCRdb retrieved this table from immuneACCESS and kept in-frame rearrangements only. Not all clones are present; in checked studies, unresolved V genes account for under half, and no reason is known for the remainder. The V and J calls and clone size come from that table; D and trimming were worked out from the DNA. Here the sample has 300,000 to 400,000 clones; roughly 70% occur a single time. Roughly 6.3% of the sample is taken by the ten largest.

The chain couples TRBV5-1 to TRBJ2-7; the D gene could be TRBD1 or TRBD2, each one agreeing over 5 bases. The receptor's source is a human donor with chronic lymphocytic leukemia. The sequenced sample was PBMCs, obtained after 36 months of ibrutinib treatment. The encoded CDR3 is CASSARDAKGSYF. The nucleotide sequence is TGCGCCAGCAGCGCCCGGGACGCAAAGGGGTCGTACTTC.